The T cell receptor beta chain under discussion was sequenced for a study of blood T cells in healthy people across ages (dated by TCRdb to about 2015). Background on the whole study: In model experiments, template switching captured roughly one uniquely barcoded TCR beta cDNA molecule for every two T cells. The donors were split into four age groups: young (average about 16 years), middle-aged (roughly 39), aged (over 55) and long-lived (more than 80). Using deep sequencing normalized with unique cDNA molecular identifiers, the study measured how TCR beta repertoire diversity changes with age. Using the same blood draw, the study looked at two additional independent replicas of 1 million unique cDNA reads for two donors, one aged 18 to 30 and the other aged 80 or older. Donors of different ages were randomly distributed across sequencing lanes to avoid experimental bias. Broad study findings and their caveats: Conclusive comparison of naive and antigen-experienced compartments was prevented by the profiling of bulk unsorted PBMCs. The long-lived group showed more naive CD4+ T cells, fewer expanded clones and increased TCR diversity than the aged group, suggesting age selection. Total diversity estimates from one million sequenced T cells were considered lower bounds and underestimates. Because the CMV infection status of the donors was unknown, age-related changes in expanded clonotypes may potentially have been confounded. Observed TCR beta diversity correlated strongly with the percentage of naive T cells measured by flow cytometry. As age increased, observed TCR beta diversity per million T cells dropped in a roughly linear way, and a significant reduction was already evident by age about 40.

The roughly 38 donors, aged roughly 6 to 100 years, were systemically healthy Caucasian individuals from Russia. About 10 milliliters of peripheral blood were collected from each donor into EDTA-treated Vacutainer tubes. PBMCs were isolated by Ficoll-Paque density-gradient centrifugation, with at least 6 million obtained per sample. Total RNA, at least 6 micrograms per sample, was extracted from PBMCs with Trizol reagent. Naive CD45RAhigh/CD27high T cell percentages were measured by flow cytometry on a PBMC aliquot from every donor. This clonotype has a count of ten or more. Its specific antigen is unknown. No base quality information exists; no much larger clone differs at one position. Library method: 5' RACE. The listed sequencing device is Illumina HiSeq 2500. A second PCR of roughly 6 to 11 cycles was run with a J-beta primer mix and a sample-barcoded 5' primer. A template-switch 5' adaptor carrying 12 random nucleotides introduced a unique molecular identifier onto each TCR beta cDNA molecule. Each sample yielded at least 2.5 million CDR3-containing paired-end reads. First-strand cDNA was synthesized from all RNA with the Mint cDNA synthesis kit, primed by a TRBC-specific oligonucleotide. All cDNA was treated with uracil-DNA glycosylase and then went through a first 18-cycle PCR with the universal primers M1SS and BC2_uni_R. Concerning the study's data processing: Normalization of each sample was performed by random selection of 1 million high-quality reads, each carrying a distinct molecular identifier. Instead of being binned into consensus sequences, reads with shared molecular identifiers were discarded. MiTCR, run with a Q25 quality threshold and the strictest error-elimination algorithm, handled CDR3 identification, clonotype clustering and error correction. Lower-bound total TCR beta diversity was estimated with a nonparametric unseen species model using Euler transformation. The public reads were quality trimmed at Q25 with fastp and then assembled into clones with MiXCR by TCRdb, keeping productive beta chains. CDR3 protein duplicates are merged, each entry listing the most common genes and DNA. TCRdb's processing, not the study's, gives the V and J calls here. This sample has about 810,000 distinct CDR3 sequences in its table, and around 36% of those were observed once. The ten largest clones capture 10% to 15% of the sample.

The CDR3 has 12 amino acids, counting the end cysteine and phenylalanine. CDR3 DNA is the only sequence kept; it has 36 bases, read in frame from the first base. Deletion took 4 bases off V and 7 bases off J, with a span of 10 bases between the germline ends. The sequenced material came from blood. The chain is assembled from TRBV12-3 or TRBV12-4 and TRBJ1-2; the D gene is possibly TRBD1, with 6 bases matching. This TCR was recovered from a man aged 18 to 30 in good health. The nucleotide sequence is given as TGTGCCAGCAGTTCACAGGGATCTGGCTACACCTTC. Its coded protein is CASSSQGSGYTF.